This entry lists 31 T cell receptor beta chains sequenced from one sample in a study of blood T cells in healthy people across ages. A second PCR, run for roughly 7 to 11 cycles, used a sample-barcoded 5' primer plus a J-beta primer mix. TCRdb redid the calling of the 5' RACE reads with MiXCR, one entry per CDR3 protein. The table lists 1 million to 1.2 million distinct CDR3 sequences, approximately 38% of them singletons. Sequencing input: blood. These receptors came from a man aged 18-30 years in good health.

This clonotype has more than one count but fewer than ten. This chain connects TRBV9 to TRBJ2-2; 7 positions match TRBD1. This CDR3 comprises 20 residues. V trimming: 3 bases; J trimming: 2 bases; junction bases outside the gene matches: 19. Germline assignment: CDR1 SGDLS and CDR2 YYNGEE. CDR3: CASSGQGQVSSILNTGELFF. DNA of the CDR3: TGTGCCAGCAGCGGACAGGGCCAGGTCTCTTCTATACTAAACACCGGGGAGCTGTTTTTT.

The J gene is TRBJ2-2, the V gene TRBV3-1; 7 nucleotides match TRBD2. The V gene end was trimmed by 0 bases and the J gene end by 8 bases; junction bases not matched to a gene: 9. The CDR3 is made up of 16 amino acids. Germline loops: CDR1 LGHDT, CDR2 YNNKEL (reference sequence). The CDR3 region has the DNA TGTGCCAGCAGCCAAGATCCCGGAGCGGGGTTTGGGGAGCTGTTTTTT. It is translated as CASSQDPGAGFGELFF.

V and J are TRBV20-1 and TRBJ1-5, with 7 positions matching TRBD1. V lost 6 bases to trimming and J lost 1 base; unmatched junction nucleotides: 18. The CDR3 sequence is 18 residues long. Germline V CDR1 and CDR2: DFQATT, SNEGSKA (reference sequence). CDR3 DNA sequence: TGCAGTGCCTCAAGACGACAGGGAGGAAGATACAGCAATCAGCCCCAGCATTTT. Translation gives CSASRRQGGRYSNQPQHF.

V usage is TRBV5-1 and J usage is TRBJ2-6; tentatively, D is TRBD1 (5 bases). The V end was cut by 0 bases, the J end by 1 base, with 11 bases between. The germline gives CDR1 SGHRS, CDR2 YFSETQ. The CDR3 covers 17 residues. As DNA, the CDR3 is TGCGCCAGCAGCTTGGATACCCAGGGTTCTGGGGCCAACGTCCTGACTTTC. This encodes CASSLDTQGSGANVLTF.

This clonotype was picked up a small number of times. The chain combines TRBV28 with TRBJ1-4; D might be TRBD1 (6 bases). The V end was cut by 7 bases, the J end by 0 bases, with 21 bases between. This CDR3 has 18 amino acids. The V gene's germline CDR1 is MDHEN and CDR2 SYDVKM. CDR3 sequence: CASKPIQGLRATNEKLFF. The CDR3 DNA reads TGTGCCAGCAAGCCGATACAGGGCTTACGAGCAACTAATGAAAAACTGTTTTTT.

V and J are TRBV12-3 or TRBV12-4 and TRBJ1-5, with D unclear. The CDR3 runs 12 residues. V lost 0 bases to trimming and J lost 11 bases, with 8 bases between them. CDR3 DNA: TGTGCCAGCAGTTTAGCGTCCGCAGCCCAGCATTTT. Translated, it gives CASSLASAAQHF.

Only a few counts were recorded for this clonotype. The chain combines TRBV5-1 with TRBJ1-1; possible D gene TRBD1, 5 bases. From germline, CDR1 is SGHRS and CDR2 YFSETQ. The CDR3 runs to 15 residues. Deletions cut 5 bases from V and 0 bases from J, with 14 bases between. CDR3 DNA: TGCGCCAGCAGAAACCCAGGGCATATGAACACTGAAGCTTTCTTT. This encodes CASRNPGHMNTEAFF.

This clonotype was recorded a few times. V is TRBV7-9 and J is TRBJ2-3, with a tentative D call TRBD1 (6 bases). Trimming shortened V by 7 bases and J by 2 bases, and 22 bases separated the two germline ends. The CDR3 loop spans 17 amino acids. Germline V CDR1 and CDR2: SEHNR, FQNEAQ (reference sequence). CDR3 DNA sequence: TGTGCCAGCACCTCCCGGACAGTCGCCCATTACACAGATACGCAGTATTTT. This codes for CASTSRTVAHYTDTQYF.

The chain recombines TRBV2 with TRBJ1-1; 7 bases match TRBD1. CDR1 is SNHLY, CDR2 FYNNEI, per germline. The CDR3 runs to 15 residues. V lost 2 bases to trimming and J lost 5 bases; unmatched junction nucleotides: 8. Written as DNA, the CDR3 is TGTGCCAGCAGTGAATGGCAGGGGGAGAAGACTGAAGCTTTCTTT. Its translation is CASSEWQGEKTEAFF.

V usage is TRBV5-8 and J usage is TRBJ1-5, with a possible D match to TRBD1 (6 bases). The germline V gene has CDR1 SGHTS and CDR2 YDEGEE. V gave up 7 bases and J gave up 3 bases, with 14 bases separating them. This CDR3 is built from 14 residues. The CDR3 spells CASAWQGTNQPQHF. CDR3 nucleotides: TGTGCCAGCGCATGGCAGGGGACCAATCAGCCCCAGCATTTT.

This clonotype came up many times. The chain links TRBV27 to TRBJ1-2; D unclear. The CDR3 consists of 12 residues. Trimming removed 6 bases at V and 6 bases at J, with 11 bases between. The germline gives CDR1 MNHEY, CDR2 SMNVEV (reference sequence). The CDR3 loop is CASSDDLNGYTF. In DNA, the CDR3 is TGTGCCAGCAGCGACGACCTGAATGGCTACACCTTC.

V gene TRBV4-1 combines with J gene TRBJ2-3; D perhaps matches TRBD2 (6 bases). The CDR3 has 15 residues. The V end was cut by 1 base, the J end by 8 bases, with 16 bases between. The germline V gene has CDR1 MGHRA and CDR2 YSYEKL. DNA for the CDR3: TGCGCCAGCAGCCAAGCTGCCCCAAAGGGAGGTACGCAGTATTTT. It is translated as CASSQAAPKGGTQYF.

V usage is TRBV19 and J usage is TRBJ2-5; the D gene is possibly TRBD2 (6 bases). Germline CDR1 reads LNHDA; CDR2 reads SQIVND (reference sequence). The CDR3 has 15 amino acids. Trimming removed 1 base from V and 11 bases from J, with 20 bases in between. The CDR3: CASSIVTLGVREQYF. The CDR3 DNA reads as TGTGCCAGTAGTATAGTAACCCTGGGGGTTCGGGAGCAGTACTTC.

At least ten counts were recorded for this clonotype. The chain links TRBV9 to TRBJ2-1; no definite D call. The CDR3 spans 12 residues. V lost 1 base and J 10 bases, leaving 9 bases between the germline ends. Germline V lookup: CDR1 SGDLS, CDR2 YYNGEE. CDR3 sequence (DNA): TGTGCCAGCAGCGTACTAAGTGACGAGCAGTTCTTC. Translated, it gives CASSVLSDEQFF.

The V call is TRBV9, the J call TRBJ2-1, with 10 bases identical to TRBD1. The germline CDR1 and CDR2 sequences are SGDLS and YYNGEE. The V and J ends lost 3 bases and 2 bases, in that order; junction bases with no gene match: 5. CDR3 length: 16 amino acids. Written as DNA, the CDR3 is TGTGCCAGCAGCGCAACCGGGACAGGGGCCTACAATGAGCAGTTCTTC. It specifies CASSATGTGAYNEQFF.

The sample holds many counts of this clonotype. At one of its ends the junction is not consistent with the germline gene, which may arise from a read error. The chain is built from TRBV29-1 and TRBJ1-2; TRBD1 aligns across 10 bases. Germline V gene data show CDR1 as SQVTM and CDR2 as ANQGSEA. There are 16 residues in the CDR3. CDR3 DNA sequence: TGCAGCGTCGAAGACAGGGGGCAGGATCGTAACTATGGCTACACCTTC. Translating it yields CSVEDRGQDRNYGYTF.

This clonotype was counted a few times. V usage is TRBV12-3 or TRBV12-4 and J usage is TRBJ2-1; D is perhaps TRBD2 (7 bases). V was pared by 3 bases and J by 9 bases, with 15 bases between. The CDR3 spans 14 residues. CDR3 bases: TGTGCCAGCAGTTTTGGACTAGGGGGGGTTGAGCAGTTCTTC. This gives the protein CASSFGLGGVEQFF.

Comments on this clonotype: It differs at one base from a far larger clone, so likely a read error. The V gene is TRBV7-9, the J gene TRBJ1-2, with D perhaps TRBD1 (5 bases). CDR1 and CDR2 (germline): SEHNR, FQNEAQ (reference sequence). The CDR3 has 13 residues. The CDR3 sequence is CTSSLEGNYGYTF. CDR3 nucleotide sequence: TGTACCAGCAGCTTAGAGGGGAACTATGGCTACACCTTC.

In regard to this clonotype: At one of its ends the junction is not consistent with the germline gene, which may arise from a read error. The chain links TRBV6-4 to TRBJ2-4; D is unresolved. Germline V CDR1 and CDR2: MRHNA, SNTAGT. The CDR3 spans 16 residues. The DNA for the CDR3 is TGTGTCAGCAGCGATACTTTTACGCTAGCCAAAAACATTCAGTACTTC. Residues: CVSSDTFTLAKNIQYF.

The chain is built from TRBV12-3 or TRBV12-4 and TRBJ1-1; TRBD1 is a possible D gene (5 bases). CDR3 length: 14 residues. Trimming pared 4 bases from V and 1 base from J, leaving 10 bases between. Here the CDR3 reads CASSSLTENTEAFF. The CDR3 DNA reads TGTGCCAGCAGTTCTTTGACAGAGAACACTGAAGCTTTCTTT.

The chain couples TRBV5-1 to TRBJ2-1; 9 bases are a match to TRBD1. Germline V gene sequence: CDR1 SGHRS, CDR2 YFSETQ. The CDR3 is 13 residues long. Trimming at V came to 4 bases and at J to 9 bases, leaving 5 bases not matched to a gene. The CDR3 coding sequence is TGCGCCAGCAGCGCATCACAGGGGGCTGAGCAGTTCTTC. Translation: CASSASQGAEQFF.

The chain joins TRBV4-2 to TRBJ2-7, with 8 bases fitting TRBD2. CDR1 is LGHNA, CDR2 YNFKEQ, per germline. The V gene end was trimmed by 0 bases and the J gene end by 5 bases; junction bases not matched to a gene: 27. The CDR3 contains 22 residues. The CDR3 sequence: CASSQDPWEAGVYTRTPDEQYF. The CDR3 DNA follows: TGTGCCAGCAGCCAAGACCCCTGGGAAGCGGGGGTATACACAAGGACTCCTGACGAGCAGTACTTC.

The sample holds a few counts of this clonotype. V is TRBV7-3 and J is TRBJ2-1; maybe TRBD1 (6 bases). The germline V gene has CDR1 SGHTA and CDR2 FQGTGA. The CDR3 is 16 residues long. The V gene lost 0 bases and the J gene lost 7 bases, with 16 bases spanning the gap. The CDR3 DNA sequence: TGTGCCAGCAGCTTAACGGGCAGGGGAGTGGTGAATGAGCAGTTCTTC. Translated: CASSLTGRGVVNEQFF.

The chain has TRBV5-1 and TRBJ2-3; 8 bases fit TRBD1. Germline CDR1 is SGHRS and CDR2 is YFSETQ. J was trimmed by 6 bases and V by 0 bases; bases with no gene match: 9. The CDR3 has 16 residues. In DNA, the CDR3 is TGCGCCAGCAGCTTGGGGGGGACAGGCAATCTGGATACGCAGTATTTT. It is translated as CASSLGGTGNLDTQYF.

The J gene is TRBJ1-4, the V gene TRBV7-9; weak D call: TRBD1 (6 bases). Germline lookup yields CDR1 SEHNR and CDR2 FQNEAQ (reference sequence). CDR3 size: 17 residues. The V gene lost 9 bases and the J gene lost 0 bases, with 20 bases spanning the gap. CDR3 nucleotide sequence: TGTGCCAGTAGCCCAGGGGTCGGTAACCCAACTAATGAAAAACTGTTTTTT. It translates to CASSPGVGNPTNEKLFF.

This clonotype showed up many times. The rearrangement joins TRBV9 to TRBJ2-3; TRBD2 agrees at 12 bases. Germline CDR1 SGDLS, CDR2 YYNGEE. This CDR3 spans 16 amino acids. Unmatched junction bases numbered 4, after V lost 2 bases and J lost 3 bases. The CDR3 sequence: CASSVPLAGGTDTQYF. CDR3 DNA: TGTGCCAGCAGCGTCCCTCTAGCGGGGGGGACAGATACGCAGTATTTT.

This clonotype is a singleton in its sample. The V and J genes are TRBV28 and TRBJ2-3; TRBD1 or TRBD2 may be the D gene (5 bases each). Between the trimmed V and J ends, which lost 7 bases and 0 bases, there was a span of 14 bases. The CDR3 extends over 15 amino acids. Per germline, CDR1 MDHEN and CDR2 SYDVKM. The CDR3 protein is CASTLPGPSTDTQYF. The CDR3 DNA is TGTGCCAGCACCCTTCCGGGACCTAGCACAGATACGCAGTATTTT.

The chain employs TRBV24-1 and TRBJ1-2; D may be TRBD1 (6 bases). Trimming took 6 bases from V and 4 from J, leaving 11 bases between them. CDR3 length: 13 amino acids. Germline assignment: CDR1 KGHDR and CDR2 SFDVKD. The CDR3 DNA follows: TGTGCCACCAGTCGCGGGACATCCTATGGCTACACCTTC. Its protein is CATSRGTSYGYTF.

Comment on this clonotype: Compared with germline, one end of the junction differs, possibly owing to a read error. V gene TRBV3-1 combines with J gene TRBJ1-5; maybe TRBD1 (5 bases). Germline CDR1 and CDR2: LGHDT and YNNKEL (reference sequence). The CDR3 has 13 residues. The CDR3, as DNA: TGTGCCAGCAGCCAAGGGGGGAATCGGCCCCAGCATTTT. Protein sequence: CASSQGGNRPQHF.

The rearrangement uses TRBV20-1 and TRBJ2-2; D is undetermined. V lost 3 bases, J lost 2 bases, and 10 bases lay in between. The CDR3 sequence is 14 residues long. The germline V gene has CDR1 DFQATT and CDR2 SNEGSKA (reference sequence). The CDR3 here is CSARVGLNTGELFF. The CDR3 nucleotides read TGCAGTGCTAGGGTCGGCCTAAACACCGGGGAGCTGTTTTTT.

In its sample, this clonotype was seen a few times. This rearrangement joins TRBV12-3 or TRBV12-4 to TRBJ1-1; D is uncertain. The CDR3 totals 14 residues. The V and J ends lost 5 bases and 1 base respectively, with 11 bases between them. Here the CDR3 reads CASSRSGSNTEAFF. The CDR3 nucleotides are TGTGCCAGCAGTCGATCCGGGTCGAACACTGAAGCTTTCTTT.